These 20 T cell receptor beta chains originate from one sample sequenced in a study of regulatory T cells in long-lasting Graves disease. Construction of TCR beta libraries relied on iRepertoire HTBI primers and on Arm-PCR targeting CDR3 regions. TCRdb re-called the multiplex PCR reads with MiXCR, one entry per CDR3 protein. The sample has 550,000 or so distinct CDR3 sequences, 12% seen once; the top ten hold roughly 8.9%. Regarding time point: newly diagnosed GD, antithyroid drugs for less than 3 months. The TCR library was prepared using RNA isolated from PBMCs. These data also formed part of another study, on T cells in Graves' hyperthyroidism and ophthalmopathy.

Here the sequenced sample was peripheral blood mononuclear cells (PBMCs), taken at new diagnosis, from a patient treated with antithyroid drugs. All receptors come from a woman in her twenties or thirties with Graves disease.

This clonotype was picked up many times. The chain carries TRBV2 and TRBJ1-1, with TRBD1 matching 11 bases. Germline CDR1 SNHLY, CDR2 FYNNEI. J gave up 4 bases and V 9 bases, and 7 bases lay outside the gene matches. This CDR3 spans 14 amino acids. CDR3 nucleotide sequence: TGTGCCAGTACGGACAGGGGGCTGGGCACTGAAGCTTTCTTT. Encoded protein: CASTDRGLGTEAFF.

Ten or more counts support this clonotype. The chain couples TRBV28 to TRBJ1-2; D is uncertain. Per the germline V gene, CDR1 is MDHEN and CDR2 is SYDVKM. This CDR3 region has 11 residues. V lost 6 bases and J lost 5, with 7 bases in between. Here the CDR3 reads CASSGLYGYTF. The CDR3 DNA is TGTGCCAGCAGCGGCCTTTATGGCTACACCTTC.

The gene calls are TRBV6-2 or TRBV6-3 and TRBJ1-1, with TRBD1 as a possible D gene (6 bases). V was pared by 8 bases and J by 4 bases, with 14 bases between. The CDR3 runs 13 residues. Germline loops: CDR1 MNHEY, CDR2 SVGEGT. The CDR3 protein is CASGYREGTEAFF. The CDR3 DNA reads TGTGCCAGCGGCTACAGGGAAGGCACTGAAGCTTTCTTT.

The chain employs TRBV5-6 and TRBJ2-7; TRBD2 aligns across 8 bases. This CDR3 spans 19 amino acids. V was pared by 4 bases and J by 2 bases, with 20 bases of the junction left unmatched. The germline gives CDR1 SGHDT, CDR2 YYEEEE. Written as DNA, the CDR3 is TGTGCCAGCAGCCCGGAGGGGTCGGGTCCTAGCGGGCCTACCTACGAGCAGTACTTC. It yields the protein CASSPEGSGPSGPTYEQYF.

There are many counts of this clonotype. The chain uses TRBV18 and TRBJ1-1, with D unclear. Between the trimmed V and J ends, which lost 6 bases and 1 base, there was a span of 15 bases. From germline, CDR1 is KGHSH and CDR2 LQKENI. The CDR3 covers 15 residues. The CDR3 DNA sequence: TGTGCCAGCTCTGGCCGGGGAATTAGGAACACTGAAGCTTTCTTT. This codes for CASSGRGIRNTEAFF.

A single count supports this clonotype. The chain recombines TRBV5-5 with TRBJ1-1; possible D gene TRBD1, 6 bases. The CDR3 length is 15 residues. The V gene lost 4 bases and the J gene lost 0 bases, with 13 bases spanning the gap. Germline V gives CDR1 SGHKS, CDR2 YYEKEE (reference sequence). This CDR3 reads CASSRTGQMNTEAFF. DNA of the CDR3: TGTGCCAGCAGCAGAACGGGACAAATGAACACTGAAGCTTTCTTT.

This clonotype appeared many times. J is TRBJ2-1 and V is TRBV19; perhaps TRBD2 as D (7 bases). Germline V gene lookup returns CDR1 LNHDA and CDR2 SQIVND (reference sequence). V gave up 5 bases and J gave up 14 bases, with 19 bases separating them. This CDR3 has 13 amino acids. The CDR3, as DNA: TGTGCCAGTAGTGCTCCGGGGGGCCGCTTAAAGTTCTTC. Amino acid sequence: CASSAPGGRLKFF.

In its sample, this clonotype was seen many times. This chain uses TRBV12-3 or TRBV12-4 with TRBJ2-5; D is undetermined. The length of the CDR3 is 13 residues. Trimming left V 3 bases short and J 4 bases short, with 9 bases between. This CDR3 is CASSFGHTETQYF. CDR3 DNA: TGTGCCAGCAGTTTCGGGCACACAGAGACCCAGTACTTC.

Comments on this clonotype: This clone may be a read error of a much larger clone one base away. The rearrangement joins TRBV30 to TRBJ2-7; D is unclear. The CDR3 extends over 11 amino acids. Trimming stripped 1 base from V and 7 bases from J, with 8 bases between. The germline CDR1 and CDR2 sequences are GTSNPN and SVGIG (reference sequence). CDR3 residues: CAWSGVNEQYF. The CDR3 nucleotides read TGTGCCTGGAGTGGGGTAAATGAGCAGTACTTC.

The chain joins TRBV6-2 or TRBV6-3 to TRBJ1-3; D is undetermined. This CDR3 is 13 amino acids long. V was pared by 2 bases and J by 2 bases, with 4 bases between. The V gene's germline CDR1 is MNHEY and CDR2 SVGEGT. CDR3 in DNA: TGTGCCAGCAGTTACACTGCTGGAAACACCATATATTTT. Its translation: CASSYTAGNTIYF.

V is TRBV20-1 and J is TRBJ2-7; 7 bases map to TRBD1. The CDR3 covers 13 residues. From germline, CDR1 is DFQATT and CDR2 SNEGSKA (reference sequence). V was clipped by 5 bases and J by 5 bases; unmatched bases: 9. CDR3 in amino acids: CSAVLGGAHEQYF. The CDR3 nucleotides are TGCAGTGCTGTGCTAGGGGGCGCACACGAGCAGTACTTC.

In this sample, this clonotype turned up many times. The gene calls are TRBV11-3 and TRBJ2-7; 8 nucleotides match TRBD2. Germline V gene lookup returns CDR1 SGHNT and CDR2 YENEEA. CDR3 size: 16 residues. The V gene end was trimmed by 0 bases and the J gene end by 0 bases; junction bases not matched to a gene: 4. Here the CDR3 DNA reads TGTGCCAGCAGCTTAGATCTCGGGACTAGCTCCTACGAGCAGTACTTC. Its protein is CASSLDLGTSSYEQYF.

Only a few counts were recorded for this clonotype. The genes are TRBV4-1 and TRBJ2-7, with TRBD1 matching 7 bases. Germline assignment: CDR1 MGHRA and CDR2 YSYEKL. V lost 6 bases to trimming and J lost 1 base; unmatched junction nucleotides: 9. The CDR3 is 15 residues long. In DNA, the CDR3 is TGCGCCAGCAGTCCGGGACAGATGACTTCCTACGAGCAGTACTTC. Translation gives CASSPGQMTSYEQYF.

In this sample, this clonotype turned up many times. The chain recombines TRBV2 with TRBJ1-3; D unresolved. Deletions cut 6 bases from V and 0 bases from J, with 9 bases between. This CDR3 comprises 14 residues. Germline-derived CDR1 and CDR2 are SNHLY and FYNNEI. CDR3 sequence reads: CASRGQLSGNTIYF. CDR3 nucleotides: TGTGCCAGCAGAGGCCAGCTCTCTGGAAACACCATATATTTT.

V usage is TRBV6-5 and J usage is TRBJ2-6; no clear D gene. Trimming pared 2 bases from V and 16 bases from J, leaving 12 bases between. The CDR3 runs 12 residues. Germline V CDR1 and CDR2: MNHEY, SVGAGI. The CDR3 DNA sequence: TGTGCCAGCAGTTACGGGCACACGGCTCTGACTTTC. Encoded protein: CASSYGHTALTF.

This clonotype occurred many times. The rearrangement joins TRBV4-2 to TRBJ2-1; D is possibly TRBD2 (5 bases). Germline V CDR1 and CDR2: LGHNA, YNFKEQ. The V gene lost 1 base and the J gene lost 6 bases, with 19 bases spanning the gap. The CDR3 extends over 17 amino acids. The CDR3 here is CASSQAGRRGNINEQFF. The CDR3 nucleotides read TGTGCCAGCAGCCAAGCGGGTCGGAGAGGGAATATCAATGAGCAGTTCTTC.

This clonotype was seen repeatedly, ten times or more. This chain uses TRBV2 with TRBJ2-4, with unresolved D. The CDR3 is made up of 13 amino acids. Germline loops: CDR1 SNHLY, CDR2 FYNNEI. Trimming pared 7 bases from V and 0 bases from J, leaving 7 bases between. CDR3 in amino acids: CASTKLAKNIQYF. CDR3 nucleotide sequence: TGTGCCAGCACCAAGTTAGCCAAAAACATTCAGTACTTC.

This clonotype was picked up many times. The chain links TRBV27 to TRBJ1-1; D is perhaps TRBD1 (6 bases). Between the trimmed V and J ends, which lost 7 bases and 2 bases, there was a span of 17 bases. The germline V gene encodes CDR1 MNHEY and CDR2 SMNVEV (reference sequence). The CDR3 contains 15 residues. The CDR3 DNA is TGTGCCAGCATTTCAAGGGGGTATGGAAACACTGAAGCTTTCTTT. Translating it yields CASISRGYGNTEAFF.

This clonotype showed up many times. This rearrangement joins TRBV15 to TRBJ2-3, with no clear D. Trimming removed 2 bases from V and 4 bases from J, with 16 bases in between. The germline gives CDR1 LNHNV, CDR2 YYDKDF (reference sequence). The CDR3 extends over 16 amino acids. CDR3 DNA: TGTGCCACCAGCAGAACGAGGCCCATTCCATCAGATACGCAGTATTTT. Protein: CATSRTRPIPSDTQYF.

The chain is built from TRBV7-2 and TRBJ2-3; 9 nucleotides agree with TRBD1. The junction had 5 bases not matched to a gene; V was cut back by 4 bases and J by 6 bases. CDR1 SGHTA and CDR2 FQGNSA come from the germline V gene. CDR3 length: 14 amino acids. The CDR3 region is CASSWGQGVDTQYF. The CDR3, as DNA: TGTGCCAGCAGCTGGGGACAGGGTGTGGATACGCAGTATTTT. Complete variable domain (other parts from reference TRBV7-2 and TRBJ2-3): GAGVSQSPSNKVTEKGKDVELRCDPISGHTALYWYRQSLGQGLEFLIYFQGNSAPDKSGLPSDRFSAERTGGSVSTLTIQRTQQEDSAVYLCASSWGQGVDTQYFGPGTRLTVL.